Presented here are 11 T cell receptor beta chains from one specimen sequenced in a study of blood T cell repertoires in COVID-19. Method: immunoSEQ multiplex PCR; TCRdb's copy keeps in-frame clones and lacks some. The sample yields some 200,000 clones, approximately 80% seen once. The material sequenced was PBMCs or T cells enriched from blood (not recorded which). Every receptor here comes from a man between 40 and 49 years old who had recovered from COVID-19.

This chain uses TRBV5-8 with TRBJ1-1; D not certain. The V gene lost 1 base and the J gene lost 11 bases, with 15 bases spanning the gap. The V gene's germline CDR1 is SGHTS and CDR2 YDEGEE. The CDR3 extends over 13 amino acids. CDR3 sequence reads: CASSLMEALSAFF. DNA of the CDR3: TGTGCCAGCAGCTTGATGGAGGCCTTGAGTGCTTTCTTT.

Only a few counts were recorded for this clone. J is TRBJ2-2 and V is TRBV9; 8 nucleotides line up with TRBD1. The CDR3 totals 17 residues. V was pared by 4 bases and J by 4 bases, with 12 bases of the junction left unmatched. In germline, CDR1 is SGDLS, CDR2 YYNGEE. The CDR3 DNA reads as TGTGCCAGCAGCCCCAGTTATCGGCAGGGGGCCACCGGGGAGCTGTTTTTT. It specifies CASSPSYRQGATGELFF.

The J gene is TRBJ2-5, the V gene TRBV5-6; 10 nucleotides line up with TRBD2. J was trimmed by 3 bases and V by 4 bases; bases with no gene match: 12. The CDR3 totals 17 residues. The germline gives CDR1 SGHDT, CDR2 YYEEEE. The CDR3 DNA sequence: TGTGCCAGCAGCCTGAGAAGGACTAGCGGCCCCAAAGAGACCCAGTACTTC. It yields the protein CASSLRRTSGPKETQYF.

This clone appeared a single time. The genes are TRBV3-1 (or the pseudogene TRBV3-2) and TRBJ1-6, with no clear D. This CDR3 is built from 13 residues. V was trimmed by 5 bases and J by 8 bases, leaving 10 bases between them. In germline, CDR1 is LGHDT, CDR2 YNNKEL (reference sequence). The CDR3 DNA reads TGTGCCAGCAGCGTCCGGGAGTATTCACCCCTCCACTTT. It yields the protein CASSVREYSPLHF.

This clone appeared once. This chain links TRBV7-8 with TRBJ1-3, with 7 positions matching TRBD1. The CDR3 runs to 16 residues. Germline V gene data show CDR1 as SGHVS and CDR2 as FQNEAQ. Germline trimming cut 0 bases from V and 2 bases from J; bases unmatched to any gene: 4. The DNA for the CDR3 is TGTGCCAGCAGCTTAGCCTCTGACAGGGCTGGAAACACCATATATTTT. It encodes CASSLASDRAGNTIYF.

The chain links TRBV18 to TRBJ1-1; 7 positions match TRBD1. The trim removed 5 bases at V and 1 base at J, leaving 10 bases unmatched. The length of the CDR3 is 16 residues. Germline loops: CDR1 KGHSH, CDR2 LQKENI. The CDR3 region has the DNA TGTGCCAGCTCAAATGGACAGGTGGGAAAGAACACTGAAGCTTTCTTT. Protein product: CASSNGQVGKNTEAFF.

The rearrangement uses TRBV6-5 and TRBJ2-2; 12 positions agree with TRBD1. The V gene's germline CDR1 is MNHEY and CDR2 SVGAGI. The CDR3 loop spans 15 amino acids. The V and J ends lost 6 bases and 5 bases, in that order; junction bases with no gene match: 4. The CDR3 protein is CASRGDRGRTGELFF. Here the CDR3 DNA reads TGTGCCAGCAGGGGGGACAGGGGGCGAACCGGGGAGCTGTTTTTT.

The chain joins TRBV6-1 to TRBJ2-2, with 7 nucleotides matching TRBD1. Germline V gene data show CDR1 as MNHNS and CDR2 as SASEGT. The trim removed 4 bases at V and 2 bases at J, leaving 10 bases unmatched. The CDR3 length is 17 residues. CDR3 nucleotides: TGTGCCAGCAGTGTTTCCCTGGACAGGTTAAACACCGGGGAGCTGTTTTTT. Translated: CASSVSLDRLNTGELFF.

V is TRBV21-1 and J is TRBJ1-2; TRBD1, the table's D call, was not compared with the DNA. TRBV21-1 is given as a pseudogene. This CDR3 is built from 13 residues. Here the CDR3 reads CASYPPGGSGYTF. In nucleotides, the CDR3 is TGTGCCAGCTACCCCCCAGGGGGCAGTGGCTACACCTTC.

Here the CDR3 DNA reads TGTGCCATCAGTCCGGACAGGGGGCGCCCCACTGAAGCTTTCTTT. Translation gives CAISPDRGRPTEAFF. V is TRBV10-3 and J is TRBJ1-1; TRBD1 matches 11 bases. There are 15 residues in the CDR3. Trimming removed 5 bases from V and 4 bases from J; junction bases left unmatched: 6. Per germline, CDR1 ENHRY and CDR2 SYGVKD.

The chain is built from TRBV3-1 (or the pseudogene TRBV3-2) and TRBJ1-2, with D possibly TRBD1 on 5 matching bases. The V and J ends lost 0 bases and 3 bases respectively, with 14 bases between them. CDR3 length: 16 residues. In germline, CDR1 is LGHDT, CDR2 YNNKEL (reference sequence). Here the CDR3 reads CASSQESLNRYYGYTF. As DNA, the CDR3 is TGTGCCAGCAGCCAAGAATCCCTTAACAGGTACTATGGCTACACCTTC.